This TCR beta chain was sequenced during a study of blood T cell repertoires in COVID-19. Germline assignment: CDR1 SGHRS and CDR2 YFSETQ. CDR3 length: 17 residues. Trimming pared 3 bases from V and 1 base from J, leaving 14 bases between. Patients at the Seattle site were enrolled during active infection and followed longitudinally. In the original processing: The assay estimated nucleated cells by amplifying reference gene primers. Clones were sequenced by immunoSEQ multiplex PCR, and TCRdb holds only the in-frame ones, with some missing. The DNA was the basis for D and trimming; V, J and clone size are from that table. The sample lists just over 150,000 clones, about 92% occurring once.

The V and J genes are TRBV5-1 and TRBJ2-6; tentative D call: TRBD2 (5 bases). Sequencing used peripheral blood. This receptor was identified in a man aged 25-45 years with COVID-19, enrolled during active disease. Here the CDR3 DNA reads TGCGCCAGCAGCTCGGGATGGTCCCCTTCTGGGGCCAACGTCCTGACTTTC. It yields the protein CASSSGWSPSGANVLTF.